This record looks at one T cell receptor (beta chain) sequence and its context. The antigen remains undetermined. The data stem from a study of monozygotic twins with inflammatory bowel disease. General study findings and limits: Using the inverse Simpson index, IBD patients had lower TCRbeta diversity than healthy co-twins.

In germline, CDR1 is SGHKS, CDR2 YYEKEE (reference sequence). This CDR3 has 14 residues. TCRdb re-called the 5' RACE reads and shows each CDR3 protein once, DNA omitted. This table lists more than 75,000 distinct CDR3 sequences. This clonotype was obtained from a human donor with ulcerative colitis or Crohn's disease, or a healthy co-twin of an affected twin (not recorded which). The genes are TRBV5-5 and TRBJ2-3; the TCRdb call, TRBD1, lacks DNA for checking. Material: blood. The CDR3 here is CASSSLGGEDTQYF.